The subject of this entry is one T cell receptor (beta chain). As yet, its antigen is unknown. These data originate in a study of T-cell memory formation after mild COVID-19. Study-wide background: The two donors had largely donor-specific TCR clusters.

Trimming shortened V by 6 bases and J by 7 bases, and 18 bases separated the two germline ends. The CDR3 loop spans 13 amino acids. CDR1 is DFQATT and CDR2 is SNEGSKA in the germline V gene (reference sequence). Barcoded TCR alpha and TCR beta cDNA libraries with UMIs came from 5'RACE using constant-segment primers. TCRdb redid the calling of the 5' RACE reads with MiXCR, one entry per CDR3 protein. The table lists some 290,000 distinct CDR3 sequences, 15% to 20% of them singletons. Study-wide findings and caveats: CM and EM subsets held most contracting CD4+ clones; EMRA held CD8+ ones. Day 37-peaking second-wave clones had unconfirmed SARS-CoV-2 specificity.

The specimen was PBMCs or a T cell subset sorted from them (not recorded which). The chain uses TRBV20-1 and TRBJ1-2; tentative D call: TRBD1 (5 bases). This receptor was obtained from a man aged 18 to 29 who had mild COVID-19 (a few samples of this study predate the infection). Cell type and time point are not known. CDR3 DNA: TGCAGTGCGAGCCCGGTTGTGGGGCTTGGCTACACCTTC. Protein: CSASPVVGLGYTF.